The T cell receptor beta chain under discussion was sequenced for a study of T cell repertoires in cytomegalovirus infection. Background on the study: Epitope selection comprised recently identified HLA-C-restricted CMV epitopes and well-studied HLA-B-restricted CMV epitopes. It was the public TCR beta signatures that indicated both CMV infection and matching HLA type.

Regarding this clonotype: The antigen is unknown. Because it lacks the conserved phenylalanine or tryptophan at the end, this CDR3 is likely a read error.

TCRdb reanalysed the reads using MiXCR and keeps one entry per CDR3 protein. The sample has about 830,000 distinct CDR3 sequences, approximately 32% seen once. Regarding the study as a whole: The study found HLA-C-restricted CMV-specific TCR beta clonotypes dominating the ex vivo response.

J gave up 3 bases and V 6 bases, and 7 bases lay outside the gene matches. The CDR3 has 14 amino acids. The receptor comes from a human donor in good health (CMV status not recorded). Some clones in this sample may be carry-over from other donors' samples. The V gene is TRBV12-3 or TRBV12-4, the J gene TRBJ1-1; 7 bases are a match to TRBD1. The sequencing used cultured CD8+ T cells from PBMCs, collected from culture after CMV antigen stimulation. CDR3 loop: CASSPPTGYTEAFS. CDR3 bases: TGTGCCAGCAGCCCGCCGACAGGGTACACTGAAGCTTTCTCT.